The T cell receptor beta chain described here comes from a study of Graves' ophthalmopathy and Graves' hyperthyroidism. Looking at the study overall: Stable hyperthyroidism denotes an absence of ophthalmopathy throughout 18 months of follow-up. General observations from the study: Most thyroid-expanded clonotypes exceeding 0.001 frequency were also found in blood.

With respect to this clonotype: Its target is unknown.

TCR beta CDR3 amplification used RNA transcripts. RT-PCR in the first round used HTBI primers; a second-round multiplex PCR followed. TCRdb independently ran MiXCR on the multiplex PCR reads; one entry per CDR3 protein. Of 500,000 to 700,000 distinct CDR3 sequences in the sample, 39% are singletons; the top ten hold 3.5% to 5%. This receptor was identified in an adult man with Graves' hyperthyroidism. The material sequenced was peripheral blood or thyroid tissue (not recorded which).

DNA for the CDR3: TGCAGTGCTGCCGGGACTAGCGGGACTCGGAGCTCCTACGAGCAGTACTTC. It yields the protein CSAAGTSGTRSSYEQYF. The rearrangement links TRBV20-1 to TRBJ2-7; 13 bases fit TRBD2. The CDR3 covers 17 residues. The V and J ends lost 5 bases and 0 bases, in that order; junction bases with no gene match: 10. Germline V gene data show CDR1 as DFQATT and CDR2 as SNEGSKA (reference sequence).